This paragraph covers one T cell receptor (beta chain) sequence. Its matching antigen is unknown. The sample is drawn from a study of glioma-infiltrating T cells. Notes on the study in general: CDR3 overlap between tissue and blood was very small. Non-neoplastic patients had below-expected tissue-blood divergence, while all gliomas exceeded expectation.

The V end was cut by 8 bases, the J end by 0 bases, with 14 bases between. The CDR3 is 14 residues long. Germline V CDR1 and CDR2: LNHDA, SQIVND (reference sequence). The iRepertoire nested amplicon-rescue multiplex PCR amplified TCR alpha and beta CDR3s from RNA. Tissue mRNA or PBMC total RNA, 100-400 ng, went into one-step reverse transcription and amplification. TCRdb called the multiplex PCR reads again in MiXCR, with one record for every CDR3 protein. Of under 200,000 distinct CDR3 sequences listed, around 40% are singletons. The TCR was taken from a human donor with low-grade glioma or glioblastoma, undergoing nonglioma brain surgery, or in good health (not recorded which). The chain combines TRBV19 with TRBJ2-7; D possibly uses TRBD1 or TRBD2 (6 bases each). The specimen was glioma tissue, nonneoplastic brain tissue, or PBMCs (not recorded which). The CDR3 loop reads CASRVGGSSYEQYF. CDR3 bases: TGTGCCAGTCGGGTCGGGGGCAGCTCCTACGAGCAGTACTTC.